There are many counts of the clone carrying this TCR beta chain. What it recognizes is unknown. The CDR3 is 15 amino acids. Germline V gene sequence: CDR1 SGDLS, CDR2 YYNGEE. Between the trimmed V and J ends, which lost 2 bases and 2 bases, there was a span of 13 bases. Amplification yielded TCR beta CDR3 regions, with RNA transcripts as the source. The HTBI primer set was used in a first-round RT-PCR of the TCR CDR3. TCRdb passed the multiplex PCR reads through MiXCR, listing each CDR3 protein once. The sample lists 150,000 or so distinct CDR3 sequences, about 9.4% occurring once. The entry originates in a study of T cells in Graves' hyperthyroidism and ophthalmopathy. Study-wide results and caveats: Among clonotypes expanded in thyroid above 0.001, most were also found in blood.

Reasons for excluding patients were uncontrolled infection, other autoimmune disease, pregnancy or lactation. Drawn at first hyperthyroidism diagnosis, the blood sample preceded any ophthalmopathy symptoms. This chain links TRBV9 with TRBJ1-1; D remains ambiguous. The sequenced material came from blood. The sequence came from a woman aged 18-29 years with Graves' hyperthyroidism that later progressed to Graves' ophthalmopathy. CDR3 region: CASSVGWQSNTEAFF. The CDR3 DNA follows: TGTGCCAGCAGCGTTGGTTGGCAGAGTAACACTGAAGCTTTCTTT.